One sample yielded the 14 T cell receptor beta chains listed below, sequenced in a study of low-dose radiotherapy and immunotherapy resistance in tumors. This sample's time point: after trial treatment. Documented treatment: LDRT plus nivolumab, ipilimumab, low-dose cyclophosphamide and aspirin (RACIN trial). cDNA synthesis used a TRAV/TRBV-specific primer set for both chains. TCR amplification involved roughly 21 PCR cycles with a constant-region primer and V-primer adapter. From the reads, TCRdb called clonotypes with MiXCR, one entry per CDR3 protein. Among 100,000 or so distinct CDR3 sequences listed, around 20% were seen once. Sequences were derived from PBMCs, sampled after low-dose radiotherapy plus immunotherapy. The receptors come from a male donor with prostate cancer.

The sample holds many counts of this clonotype. This chain uses TRBV12-3 or TRBV12-4 with TRBJ1-3; tentatively, D is TRBD1 (6 bases). Trimming stripped 6 bases from V and 4 bases from J, with 13 bases between. There are 14 residues in the CDR3. CDR3 loop: CASSRWGRGNTIYF. The CDR3 nucleotides read TGTGCCAGCAGCCGATGGGGGCGCGGAAACACCATATATTTT.

There are many counts of this clonotype. CDR3 amino acids: CASSPKGASEQYF. In DNA, the CDR3 is TGCGCCAGCAGCCCGAAGGGGGCGAGTGAGCAGTACTTC. The rearrangement uses TRBV4-1 and TRBJ2-7; 7 nucleotides align to TRBD1. The trim removed 4 bases at V and 7 bases at J, leaving 7 bases unmatched. Germline V lookup: CDR1 MGHRA, CDR2 YSYEKL. This CDR3 comprises 13 residues.

V usage is TRBV20-1 and J usage is TRBJ2-1; D is unclear. Germline values: CDR1 DFQATT, CDR2 SNEGSKA (reference sequence). The CDR3 is 13 amino acids. V was shortened by 6 bases and J by 7 bases, with 16 bases between the two germline ends. In DNA form, the CDR3 reads TGCAGTGCCGACGGCCCCGCCCCGAATGAGCAGTTCTTC. It encodes CSADGPAPNEQFF.

The V and J genes are TRBV10-1 and TRBJ1-1; no reliable D call. The CDR3 is made up of 13 amino acids. Germline CDR1 reads WNHNN; CDR2 reads SYGVQD (reference sequence). Trimming shortened V by 0 bases and J by 4 bases, and 6 bases separated the two germline ends. CDR3 residues: CASSESGGTEAFF. DNA of the CDR3: TGCGCCAGCAGTGAGTCCGGAGGCACTGAAGCTTTCTTT.

Ten or more counts support this clonotype. The chain links TRBV3-1 to TRBJ1-2; D is ambiguous. Germline CDR1 LGHDT, CDR2 YNNKEL (reference sequence). This CDR3 region has 11 residues. The V end lost 8 bases, the J end lost 4 bases, and 8 bases lay between the germline ends. CDR3 protein: CASGSSYGYTF. For the CDR3, the DNA is TGTGCCAGCGGTAGTTCCTATGGCTACACCTTC.

This clonotype was counted at least ten times. The V gene is TRBV19, the J gene TRBJ2-3, with 9 bases matching TRBD2. The length of the CDR3 is 16 residues. Germline loops: CDR1 LNHDA, CDR2 SQIVND (reference sequence). V lost 2 bases, J lost 0 bases, and 3 bases stayed unmatched. This CDR3 reads CASSIRRGGSTDTQYF. In DNA form, the CDR3 reads TGTGCCAGTAGTATACGGCGGGGGGGAAGCACAGATACGCAGTATTTT.

This clonotype was seen repeatedly, ten times or more. V gene TRBV20-1 combines with J gene TRBJ2-7, with 10 bases fitting TRBD2. Germline CDR1 reads DFQATT; CDR2 reads SNEGSKA (reference sequence). V shed 5 bases and J 3 bases; nucleotides not matched to a gene: 4. The CDR3 contains 13 residues. The CDR3 here is CSASLAGDYEQYF. CDR3 DNA: TGCAGTGCTTCCCTAGCGGGGGACTACGAGCAGTACTTC.

The chain has TRBV5-4 and TRBJ2-1; D tentatively reads TRBD1 or TRBD2 (5 bases each). Germline CDR1 reads SGHNT; CDR2 reads YYREEE (reference sequence). This CDR3 is 14 amino acids long. V was clipped by 4 bases and J by 8 bases, with 16 bases between them. The CDR3 sequence is CASSPRDLRDEQFF. In nucleotides, the CDR3 is TGTGCCAGCAGCCCCCGGGACCTGCGGGATGAGCAGTTCTTC.

The J gene is TRBJ2-2, the V gene TRBV25-1; the D is unclear. Germline V CDR1 and CDR2: MGHDK, SYGVNS. V lost 2 bases to trimming and J lost 8 bases, with 21 bases between them. This CDR3 comprises 17 residues. In nucleotides, the CDR3 is TGTGCCAGCAGTGAAACCGGTATAGGATCTACCTTGGGGGAGCTGTTTTTT. This sequence encodes CASSETGIGSTLGELFF.

The gene calls are TRBV5-8 and TRBJ1-2; D unclear. CDR1 and CDR2 from the germline V gene are SGHTS and YDEGEE. The length of the CDR3 is 15 residues. V lost 0 bases, J lost 6 bases, and 15 bases lay in between. CDR3 nucleotide sequence: TGTGCCAGCAGCTTGGATCGGACGGGTAGTAATGGCTACACCTTC. Protein product: CASSLDRTGSNGYTF.

In this sample, this clonotype turned up many times. The chain employs TRBV10-3 and TRBJ2-3; 8 bases fit TRBD2. V dropped 7 bases and J dropped 6; count of bases not matched to a gene: 6. In germline, CDR1 is ENHRY, CDR2 SYGVKD. The CDR3 spans 13 residues. The DNA of the CDR3 is TGTGCCATCAATCGGGGGGGGCGGGATACGCAGTATTTT. Its protein is CAINRGGRDTQYF.

This clonotype was seen many times. The J gene is TRBJ2-1, the V gene TRBV5-5; 10 bases agree with TRBD2. The junction had 3 bases not matched to a gene; V was cut back by 0 bases and J by 6 bases. The germline gives CDR1 SGHKS, CDR2 YYEKEE (reference sequence). CDR3 length equals 15 residues. Written as DNA, the CDR3 is TGTGCCAGCAGCTTGGCACTAGCGGGGCTCAATGAGCAGTTCTTC. Its translation: CASSLALAGLNEQFF.

By share of the sample, this clonotype is medium-sized. A junction end diverges from the germline sequence, so it may reflect a read error. The chain uses TRBV13 and TRBJ1-1; tentative D call: TRBD1 (5 bases). CDR3 size: 13 residues. Germline CDR1 and CDR2: PRHDT and FYEKMQ (reference sequence). This CDR3 reads CASSLGENTEAFF. The CDR3 nucleotides are TGTGCCAGCAGTTTAGGGGAGAACACTGAAGCTTTCTTT.

The sample holds many counts of this clonotype. V is TRBV5-1 and J is TRBJ2-5; D gene unclear. Trimming removed 4 bases at V and 2 bases at J, with 15 bases between. The CDR3 has 15 amino acids. Germline loops: CDR1 SGHRS, CDR2 YFSETQ. The CDR3 DNA follows: TGCGCCAGCAGCGCCGACACGGGTGAGCAAGAGACCCAGTACTTC. This codes for CASSADTGEQETQYF.